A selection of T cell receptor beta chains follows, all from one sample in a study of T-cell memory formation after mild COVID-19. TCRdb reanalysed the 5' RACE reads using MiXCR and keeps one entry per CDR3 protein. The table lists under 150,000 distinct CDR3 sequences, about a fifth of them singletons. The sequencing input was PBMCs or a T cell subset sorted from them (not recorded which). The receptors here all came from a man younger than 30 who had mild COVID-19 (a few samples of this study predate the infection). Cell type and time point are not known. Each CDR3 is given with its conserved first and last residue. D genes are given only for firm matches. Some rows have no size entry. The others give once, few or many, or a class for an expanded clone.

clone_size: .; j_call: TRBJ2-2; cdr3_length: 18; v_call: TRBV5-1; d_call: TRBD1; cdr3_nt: TGCGCCAGCAGCTTTTCCGTAGTTACCGACAGGGCCACCGGGGAGCTGTTTTTT; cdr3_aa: CASSFSVVTDRATGELFF
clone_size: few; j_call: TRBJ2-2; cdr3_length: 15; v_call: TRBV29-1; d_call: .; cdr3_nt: TGCAGCGTTTCCAGGAGGGGATCCTCCTCCGGGGAGCTGTTTTTT; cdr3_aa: CSVSRRGSSSGELFF
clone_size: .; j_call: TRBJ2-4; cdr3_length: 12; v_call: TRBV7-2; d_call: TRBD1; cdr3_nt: TGTGCCAGCAACGCAGGGACAGGCATTCAGTACTTC; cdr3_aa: CASNAGTGIQYF
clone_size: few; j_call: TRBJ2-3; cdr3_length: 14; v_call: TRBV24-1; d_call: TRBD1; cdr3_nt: TGTGCCACCAGTGATCGGACAGGGAGGGATACGCAGTATTTT; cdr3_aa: CATSDRTGRDTQYF
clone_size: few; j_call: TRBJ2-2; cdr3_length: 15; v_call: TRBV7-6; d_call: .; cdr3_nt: TGTGCCAGCAGCTTAGCGGGGCAGGGCACCGGGGAGCTGTTTTTT; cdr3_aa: CASSLAGQGTGELFF
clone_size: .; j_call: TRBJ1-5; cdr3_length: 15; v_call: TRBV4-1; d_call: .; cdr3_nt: TGCGCCAGCAGCCAAGACAACTTAGACAATCAGCCCCAGCATTTT; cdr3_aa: CASSQDNLDNQPQHF
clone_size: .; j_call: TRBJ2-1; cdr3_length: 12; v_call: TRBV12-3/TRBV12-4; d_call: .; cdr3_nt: TGTGCCAGCAGTTTAGCGGTGGTTGAGCAGTTCTTC; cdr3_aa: CASSLAVVEQFF
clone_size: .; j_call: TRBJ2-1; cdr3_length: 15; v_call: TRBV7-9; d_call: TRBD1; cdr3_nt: TGTGCCAGCAGCCAAAGGGGGCTTTCTTACAATGAGCAGTTCTTC; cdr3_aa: CASSQRGLSYNEQFF
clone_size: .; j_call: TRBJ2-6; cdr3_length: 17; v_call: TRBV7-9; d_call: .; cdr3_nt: TGTGCCAGCAGCCCCTGGAACCTAGACGTCGGGGCCAACGTCCTGACTTTC; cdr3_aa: CASSPWNLDVGANVLTF
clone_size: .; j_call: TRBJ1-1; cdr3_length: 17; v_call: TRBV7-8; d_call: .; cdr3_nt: TGTGCCAGCAGCTTAGCTATAGGGGGGCCATCGAACACTGAAGCTTTCTTT; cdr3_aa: CASSLAIGGPSNTEAFF
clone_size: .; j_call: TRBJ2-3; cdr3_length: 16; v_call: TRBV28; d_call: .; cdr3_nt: TGTGCCAGCAGACGACTTAGCGTATATTACACAGATACGCAGTATTTT; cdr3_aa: CASRRLSVYYTDTQYF
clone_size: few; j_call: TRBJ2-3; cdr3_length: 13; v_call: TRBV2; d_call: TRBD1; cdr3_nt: TGTGCCAGAGACAGGGGCTCCCGAGATACGCAGTATTTT; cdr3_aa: CARDRGSRDTQYF
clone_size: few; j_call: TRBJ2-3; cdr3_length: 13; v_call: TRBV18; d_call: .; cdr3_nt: TGTGCCAGCTCCCCTCCCGTCACAGATACGCAGTATTTT; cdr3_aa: CASSPPVTDTQYF
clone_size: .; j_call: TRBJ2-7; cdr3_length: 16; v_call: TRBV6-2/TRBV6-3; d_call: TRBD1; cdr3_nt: TGTGCCAGCAGTTATAAACCGGGACAGGGGTGGTACGAGCAGTACTTC; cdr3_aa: CASSYKPGQGWYEQYF
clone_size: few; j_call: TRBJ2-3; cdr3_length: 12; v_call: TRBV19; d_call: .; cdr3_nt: TGTGCCAGTACGGACTGGACAGATACGCAGTATTTT; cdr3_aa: CASTDWTDTQYF
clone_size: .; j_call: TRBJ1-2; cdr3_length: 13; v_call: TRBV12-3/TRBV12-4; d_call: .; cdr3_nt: TGTGCCAGCAGTTCCCTCCCAGGGGTGGGCTACACCTTC; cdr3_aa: CASSSLPGVGYTF
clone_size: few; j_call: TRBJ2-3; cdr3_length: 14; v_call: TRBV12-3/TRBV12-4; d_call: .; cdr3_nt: TGTGCCAGCAGTTTTAGCAGAAGCACAGATACGCAGTATTTT; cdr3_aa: CASSFSRSTDTQYF
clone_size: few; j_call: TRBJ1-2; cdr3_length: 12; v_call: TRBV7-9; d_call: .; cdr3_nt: TGTGCCAGCAGCTTAGGTGGGGATCTGTACACCTTC; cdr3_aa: CASSLGGDLYTF
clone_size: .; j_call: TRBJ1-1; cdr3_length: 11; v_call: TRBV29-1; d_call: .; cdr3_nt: TGCAGCGTTGTTAGGGGGACTGAAGCTTTCTTT; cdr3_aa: CSVVRGTEAFF
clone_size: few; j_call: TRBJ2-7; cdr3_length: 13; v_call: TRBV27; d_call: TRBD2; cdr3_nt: TGTGCCAGCAGTTGGGACTACTCCTACGAGCAGTACTTC; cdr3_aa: CASSWDYSYEQYF
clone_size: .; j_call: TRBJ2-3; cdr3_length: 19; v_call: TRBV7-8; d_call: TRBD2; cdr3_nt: TGTGCCAGCAGCTGGACTTCTAGCGGGGTAAACCCTTACGCCTCTACGCAGTATTTT; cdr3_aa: CASSWTSSGVNPYASTQYF
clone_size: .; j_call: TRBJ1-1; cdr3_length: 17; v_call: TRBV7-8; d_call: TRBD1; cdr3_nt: TGTGCCAGCAGCATAAACGGACAGGGAGGTTTTTCTACTGAAGCTTTCTTT; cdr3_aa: CASSINGQGGFSTEAFF
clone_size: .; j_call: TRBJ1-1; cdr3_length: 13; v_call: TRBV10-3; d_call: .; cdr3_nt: TGTGCCACGAAGAGGGACATGGGCACTGAAGCTTTCTTT; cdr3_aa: CATKRDMGTEAFF
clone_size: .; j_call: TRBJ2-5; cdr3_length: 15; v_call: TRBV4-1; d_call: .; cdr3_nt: TGCGCCAGCAGCCCTCGACCGGACGGAGCAGGGGCCCAGTACTTC; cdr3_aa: CASSPRPDGAGAQYF
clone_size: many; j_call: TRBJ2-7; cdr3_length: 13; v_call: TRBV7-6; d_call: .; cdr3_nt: TGTGCCAGCAGCCACCAGGGTGCCTACGAGCAGTACTTC; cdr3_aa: CASSHQGAYEQYF
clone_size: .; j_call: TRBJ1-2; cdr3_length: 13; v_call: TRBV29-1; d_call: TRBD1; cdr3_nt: TGCAGCGTGCAGGGACAGCCTAACTATGGCTACACCTTC; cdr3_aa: CSVQGQPNYGYTF
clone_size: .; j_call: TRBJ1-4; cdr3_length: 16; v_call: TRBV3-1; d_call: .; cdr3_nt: TGTGCCAGCAGCCAAGGGGTCAGGGCAACTAATGAAAAACTGTTTTTT; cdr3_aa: CASSQGVRATNEKLFF
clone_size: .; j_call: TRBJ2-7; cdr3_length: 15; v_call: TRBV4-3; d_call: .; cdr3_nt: TGCGCCAGCAGCCAATCCCGTCCCCTGGAGTCCGAGCAGTACTTC; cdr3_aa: CASSQSRPLESEQYF
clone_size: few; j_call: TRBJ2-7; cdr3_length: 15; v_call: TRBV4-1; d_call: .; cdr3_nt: TGCGCCAGCAGCCAAGACCCTAGCTCAGCGAACGAGCAGTACTTC; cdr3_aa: CASSQDPSSANEQYF
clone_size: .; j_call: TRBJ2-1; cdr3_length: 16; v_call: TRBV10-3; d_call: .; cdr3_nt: TGTGCCATCAGTGGAGGTTCAGTGGTCGGTTTGAATGAGCAGTTCTTC; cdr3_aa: CAISGGSVVGLNEQFF
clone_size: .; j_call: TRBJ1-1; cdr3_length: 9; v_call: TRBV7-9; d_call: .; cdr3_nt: TGTGCCATGAACACTGAAGCTTTCTTT; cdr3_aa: CAMNTEAFF
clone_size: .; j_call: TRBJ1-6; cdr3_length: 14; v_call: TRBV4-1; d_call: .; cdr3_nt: TGCGCCAGCAGCCAAGTTCCAGGGCCTTCACCCCTCCACTTT; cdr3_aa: CASSQVPGPSPLHF
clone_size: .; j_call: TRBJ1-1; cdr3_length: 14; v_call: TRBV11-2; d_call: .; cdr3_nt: TGTGCCAGCAGCTTAGACGGCATGAACACTGAAGCTTTCTTT; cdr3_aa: CASSLDGMNTEAFF
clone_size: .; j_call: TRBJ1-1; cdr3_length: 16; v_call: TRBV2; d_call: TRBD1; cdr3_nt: TGTGCCAGCAGTGGTAGGACAGGGGAGACGAACACTGAAGCTTTCTTT; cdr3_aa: CASSGRTGETNTEAFF
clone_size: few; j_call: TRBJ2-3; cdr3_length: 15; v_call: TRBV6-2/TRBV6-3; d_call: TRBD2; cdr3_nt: TGTGCCAGCGAGGGACTAGCGGAGAGCACAGATACGCAGTATTTT; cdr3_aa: CASEGLAESTDTQYF
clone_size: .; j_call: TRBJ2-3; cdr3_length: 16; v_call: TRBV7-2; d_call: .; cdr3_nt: TGTGCCAGCAGCTTAGCGCCGGGCGGGGCAAGGGATACGCAGTATTTT; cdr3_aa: CASSLAPGGARDTQYF
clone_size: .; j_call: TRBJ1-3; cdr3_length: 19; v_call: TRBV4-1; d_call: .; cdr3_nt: TGCGCCAGCAGCCAAGTTGCCGTACACCTGAGGGGAGGTGGAAACACCATATATTTT; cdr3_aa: CASSQVAVHLRGGGNTIYF
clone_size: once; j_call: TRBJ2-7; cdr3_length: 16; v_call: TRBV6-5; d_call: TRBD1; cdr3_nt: TGTGCCAGCAGGAAGATCCGGGACAGTCCCTCCTACGAGCAGTACTTC; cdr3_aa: CASRKIRDSPSYEQYF
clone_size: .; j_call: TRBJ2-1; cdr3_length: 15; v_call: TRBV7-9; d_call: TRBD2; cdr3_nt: TGTGCCAGCAGCTTACTCGGTGGGAGGGCGTGGGAGCAGTTCTTC; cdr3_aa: CASSLLGGRAWEQFF
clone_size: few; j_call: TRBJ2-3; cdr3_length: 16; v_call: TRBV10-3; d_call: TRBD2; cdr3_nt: TGTGCCATCAGTGACCCAGAGCGGGGCAACACAGATACGCAGTATTTT; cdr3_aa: CAISDPERGNTDTQYF
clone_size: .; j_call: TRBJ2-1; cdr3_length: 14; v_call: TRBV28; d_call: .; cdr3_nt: TGTGCCAGCAGTACCACTAGCGACAGGGACAAGCAGTTCTTC; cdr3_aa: CASSTTSDRDKQFF
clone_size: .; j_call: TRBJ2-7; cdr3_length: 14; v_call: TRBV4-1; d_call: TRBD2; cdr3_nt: TGCGCCAGCAGCCAGACTAGCGCCTCCTACGAGCAGTACTTC; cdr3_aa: CASSQTSASYEQYF
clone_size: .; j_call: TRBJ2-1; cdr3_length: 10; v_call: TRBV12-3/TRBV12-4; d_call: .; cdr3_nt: TGTGCCAGCATGTACAATGAGCAGTTCTTC; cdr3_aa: CASMYNEQFF
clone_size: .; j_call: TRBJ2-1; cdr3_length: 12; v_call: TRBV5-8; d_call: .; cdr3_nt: TGTGCCAGCAGGCGGGGGCGGGGGGAGCAGTTCTTC; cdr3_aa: CASRRGRGEQFF
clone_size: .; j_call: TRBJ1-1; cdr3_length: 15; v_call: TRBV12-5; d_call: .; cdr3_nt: TGTGCTAGTGGTTTGGTAAGCACAGGAAACACTGAAGCTTTCTTT; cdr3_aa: CASGLVSTGNTEAFF
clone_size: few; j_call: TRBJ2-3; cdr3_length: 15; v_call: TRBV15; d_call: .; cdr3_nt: TGTGCCACCAGCACCCCAGCGGCCTACACAGATACGCAGTATTTT; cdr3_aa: CATSTPAAYTDTQYF
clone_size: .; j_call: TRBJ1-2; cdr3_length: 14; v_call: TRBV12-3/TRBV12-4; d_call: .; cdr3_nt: TGTGCCAGCAGTTTAGGTCCAGCCTTAGTGGGCTACACCTTC; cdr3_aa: CASSLGPALVGYTF
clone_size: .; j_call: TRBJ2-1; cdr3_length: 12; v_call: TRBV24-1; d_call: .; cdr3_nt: TGTGCCACCAGTGCCCCCGGGAATGAGCAGTTCTTC; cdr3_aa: CATSAPGNEQFF
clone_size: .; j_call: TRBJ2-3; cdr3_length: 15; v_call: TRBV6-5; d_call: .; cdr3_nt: TGTGCCAGCAGTTACTCGACTTATCGAACAGATACGCAGTATTTT; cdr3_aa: CASSYSTYRTDTQYF
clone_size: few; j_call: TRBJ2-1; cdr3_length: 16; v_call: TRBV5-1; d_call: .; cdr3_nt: TGCGCCAGCAGCTTGATCGGCTGGTGGACCGACAATGAGCAGTTCTTC; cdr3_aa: CASSLIGWWTDNEQFF
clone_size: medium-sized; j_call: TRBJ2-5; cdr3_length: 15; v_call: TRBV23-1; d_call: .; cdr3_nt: TGCGCCAGCAGTCAAAAGCAGGGCCAAGCAGAGACCCAGTACTTC; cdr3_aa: CASSQKQGQAETQYF
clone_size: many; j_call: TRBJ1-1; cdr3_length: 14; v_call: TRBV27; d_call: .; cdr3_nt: TGTGCCAGCAGTTTACAGGGGAGAGGGACTGAAGCTTTCTTT; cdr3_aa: CASSLQGRGTEAFF
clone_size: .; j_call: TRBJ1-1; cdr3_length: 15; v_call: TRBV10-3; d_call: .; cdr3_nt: TGTGCCATCAGCGGGAGGGACACCTCGAACACTGAAGCTTTCTTT; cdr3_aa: CAISGRDTSNTEAFF
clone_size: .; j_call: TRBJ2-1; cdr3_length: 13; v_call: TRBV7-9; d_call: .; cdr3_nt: TGTGCCAGCAGCTCCACAGGGATAGGGGAGCAGTTCTTC; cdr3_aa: CASSSTGIGEQFF